What follows are 5 T cell receptor beta chains derived from one specimen sequenced in a study of T-cell memory formation after mild COVID-19. TCRdb re-called the 5' RACE reads through MiXCR, storing one row per CDR3 protein. The sample has about 620,000 distinct CDR3 sequences; more than 15% are singletons. What was sequenced was PBMCs or a T cell subset sorted from them (not recorded which). Receptors were obtained from an adult woman who had mild COVID-19 (a few samples of this study predate the infection). Cell type and time point are not known.

Only a few counts were recorded for this clonotype. This chain uses TRBV7-2 with TRBJ1-1; 7 bases map to TRBD1. The CDR3 has 15 amino acids. Germline V lookup: CDR1 SGHTA, CDR2 FQGNSA. J lost 1 base, V lost 5 bases, and 7 bases had no gene match. The CDR3 region is CASSKTGTTNTEAFF. Written as DNA, the CDR3 is TGTGCCAGCAGCAAGACAGGGACTACGAACACTGAAGCTTTCTTT.

The V call is TRBV11-2, the J call TRBJ2-5, with TRBD2 matching over 7 bases. Germline V gene sequence: CDR1 SGHAT, CDR2 FQNNGV. The CDR3 is made up of 17 amino acids. With 5 bases clipped from V and 2 bases from J, the junction kept 14 bases outside the gene matches. For the CDR3, the DNA is TGTGCCAGCAGCCAACGCGCGCGGGAGATTATACAAGAGACCCAGTACTTC. It translates to CASSQRAREIIQETQYF.

This clonotype was detected only a few times. The chain is built from TRBV29-1 and TRBJ2-3; no clear D. Germline V gene data show CDR1 as SQVTM and CDR2 as ANQGSEA. The CDR3 extends over 14 amino acids. With 0 bases removed from V and 6 bases from J, the gap between germline ends came to 13 bases. CDR3 nucleotide sequence: TGCAGCGTTGAAGAGTCCCCCGCTACCGATACGCAGTATTTT. It yields the protein CSVEESPATDTQYF.

This clonotype has just a few counts. The chain recombines TRBV5-1 with TRBJ2-7; 7 positions match TRBD2. Germline V gives CDR1 SGHRS, CDR2 YFSETQ. This CDR3 contains 17 residues. Germline trimming cut 0 bases from V and 5 bases from J; bases unmatched to any gene: 14. The CDR3 spells CASSLGRLGGRGDEQYF. The CDR3 DNA reads as TGCGCCAGCAGCTTGGGCCGACTAGGTGGACGGGGGGACGAGCAGTACTTC.

This rearrangement joins TRBV11-2 to TRBJ2-1; 8 bases map to TRBD2. V dropped 5 bases and J dropped 1; count of bases not matched to a gene: 10. Germline values: CDR1 SGHAT, CDR2 FQNNGV. This CDR3 is 17 amino acids long. The CDR3 region is CASSPGSGGISYNEQFF. The CDR3 region has the DNA TGTGCCAGCAGCCCTGGGAGCGGGGGAATTTCCTACAATGAGCAGTTCTTC. The whole variable domain, remainder taken from reference TRBV11-2 and TRBJ2-1, is EAGVAQSPRYKIIEKRQSVAFWCNPISGHATLYWYQQILGQGPKLLIQFQNNGVVDDSQLPKDRFSAERLKGVDSTLKIQPAKLEDSAVYLCASSPGSGGISYNEQFFGPGTRLTVL.